These 23 T cell receptor beta chains were sequenced from one sample in a study of OX40 agonist ivuxolimab in advanced cancers. The table came from immunoSEQ multiplex PCR; TCRdb's copy has only in-frame clones and leaves some out. The repertoire includes around 95,000 clones, around 91% of them detected once, and approximately 0.16% sits in the top ten. The sequencing here drew on CD4+ or CD8+ T cells sorted from blood, taken in a trial of the OX40 agonist ivuxolimab. The receptors here all came from an adult with an advanced solid tumor such as melanoma, head and neck, liver or kidney cancer.

The chain couples TRBV6-1 to TRBJ2-7; possibly TRBD1 for D (6 bases). The CDR3 consists of 14 residues. The V gene's germline CDR1 is MNHNS and CDR2 SASEGT. V was clipped by 6 bases and J by 6 bases, with 18 bases between them. CDR3 nucleotides: TGTGCCAGCAGACTACAGGGTGAAGTAGGCGAGCAGTACTTC. Its translation is CASRLQGEVGEQYF.

The V gene is TRBV18, the J gene TRBJ1-2; D perhaps matches TRBD1 (5 bases). This CDR3 spans 14 amino acids. The germline CDR1 and CDR2 sequences are KGHSH and LQKENI. V dropped 9 bases and J dropped 2 bases, with 16 bases sitting between them. CDR3 nucleotides: TGTGCCAGTGCCCCGGGCAGGGCAAACTATGGCTACACCTTC. It yields the protein CASAPGRANYGYTF.

The chain combines TRBV5-1 with TRBJ1-4, with 7 bases fitting TRBD1. The CDR3 contains 14 residues. V was pared by 6 bases and J by 6 bases, with 8 bases of the junction left unmatched. Germline V gene data show CDR1 as SGHRS and CDR2 as YFSETQ. This CDR3 is CASNPGDSDEKLFF. The DNA of the CDR3 is TGCGCCAGCAACCCTGGGGACAGCGATGAAAAACTGTTTTTT. Supplemented by reference TRBV5-1 and TRBJ1-4, the full variable domain reads KAGVTQTPRYLIKTRGQQVTLSCSPISGHRSVSWYQQTPGQGLQFLFEYFSETQRNKGNFPGRFSGRQFSNSRSEMNVSTLELGDSALYLCASNPGDSDEKLFFGSGTQLSVL.

J is TRBJ2-1 and V is TRBV7-3; D call uncertain. The CDR3 extends over 14 amino acids. V lost 5 bases, J lost 4 bases, and 12 bases lay in between. Germline values: CDR1 SGHTA, CDR2 FQGTGA. This CDR3 reads CASSPMDGYNEQFF. The CDR3 DNA is TGTGCCAGCAGCCCCATGGACGGGTACAATGAGCAGTTCTTC.

Comments on this clone: One end of the junction is discordant with germline, which a read error may explain. J is TRBJ1-3 and V is TRBV19; D is uncertain. CDR3 length: 14 amino acids. CDR1 is LNHDA, CDR2 SQIVND, per germline (reference sequence). Written as DNA, the CDR3 is TGCGCCTCAGTGAAAACGGGCACTGGAAACACCATATATTTT. It codes for CASVKTGTGNTIYF.

This chain connects TRBV9 to TRBJ1-3; D not certain. This CDR3 has 15 amino acids. The germline V gene encodes CDR1 SGDLS and CDR2 YYNGEE. Trimming removed 5 bases at V and 4 bases at J, with 16 bases between. The CDR3 sequence: CASSTLSGSGNTIYF. The CDR3 DNA reads as TGTGCCAGCAGTACCTTGTCGGGTTCAGGAAACACCATATATTTT.

V usage is TRBV2 and J usage is TRBJ2-7; the D is unclear. This CDR3 comprises 12 residues. Germline V gene sequence: CDR1 SNHLY, CDR2 FYNNEI. Trimming pared 7 bases from V and 4 bases from J, leaving 11 bases between. The chain's CDR3 is CASTEQPYEQYF. The DNA for the CDR3 is TGTGCCAGCACGGAACAGCCTTACGAGCAGTACTTC.

The chain uses TRBV28 and TRBJ2-7; D might be TRBD2 (6 bases). CDR3 length: 15 residues. The germline CDR1 and CDR2 sequences are MDHEN and SYDVKM. The V end lost 3 bases, the J end lost 2 bases, and 14 bases lay between the germline ends. The DNA of the CDR3 is TGTGCCAGCAGTTTGAGCGGGTCTATGACCTACGAGCAGTACTTC. This codes for CASSLSGSMTYEQYF.

This chain joins TRBV14 and TRBJ2-7; D is perhaps TRBD1 (6 bases). Trimming cost V 4 bases and J 2 bases, with 12 bases left between them. This CDR3 region has 14 residues. Germline CDR1 is SGHDN and CDR2 is FVKESK. CDR3 DNA sequence: TGTGCCAGCAGCCGGACAGCGACACCCTACGAGCAGTACTTC. It yields the protein CASSRTATPYEQYF.

The chain couples TRBV11-2 to TRBJ2-3; 9 bases are a match to TRBD2. From germline, CDR1 is SGHAT and CDR2 FQNNGV. The CDR3 extends over 17 amino acids. V shed 2 bases and J 2 bases; nucleotides not matched to a gene: 8. As DNA, the CDR3 is TGTGCCAGCAGCTTAAGTGGGACTAGCCCGCCCACAGATACGCAGTATTTT. Amino acids: CASSLSGTSPPTDTQYF.

V is TRBV25-1 and J is TRBJ2-3, with a tentative D call TRBD2 (5 bases). This CDR3 is built from 13 residues. CDR1 and CDR2 from the germline V gene are MGHDK and SYGVNS. Trimming shortened V by 5 bases and J by 6 bases, and 12 bases separated the two germline ends. DNA of the CDR3: TGTGCCAGCAGTAGAGTGGGAGCGGATACGCAGTATTTT. Translated, it gives CASSRVGADTQYF.

V usage is TRBV6-1 and J usage is TRBJ2-3, with D possibly matching TRBD1 (6 bases). V lost 2 bases, J lost 2 bases, and 17 bases lay in between. The length of the CDR3 is 17 residues. CDR1 is MNHNS and CDR2 is SASEGT in the germline V gene. The CDR3 protein is CASSEQGLGGYTDTQYF. The CDR3 bases are TGTGCCAGCAGTGAACAAGGCCTAGGGGGATACACAGATACGCAGTATTTT.

This clone was picked up one time. The rearrangement links TRBV9 to TRBJ2-2; D is undetermined. The CDR3 sequence is 14 residues long. V lost 0 bases, J lost 6 bases, and 9 bases lay in between. Germline assignment: CDR1 SGDLS and CDR2 YYNGEE. The CDR3 here is CASSVGQRPGELFF. The CDR3 DNA reads TGTGCCAGCAGCGTAGGACAAAGGCCCGGGGAGCTGTTTTTT.

The chain links TRBV6-1 to TRBJ1-6; D might be TRBD1 (5 bases). V lost 11 bases and J lost 7, with 15 bases in between. Germline CDR1 MNHNS, CDR2 SASEGT. This CDR3 is built from 13 residues. CDR3 nucleotide sequence: TGTGCCTCCCGGGGGGACCTGAATTCACCCCTCCACTTT. Encoded protein: CASRGDLNSPLHF.

The J gene is TRBJ1-1, the V gene TRBV25-1; unclear D gene. This CDR3 has 15 amino acids. Trimming took off 7 bases at V and 1 base at J, with 16 bases between the two ends. The V gene's germline CDR1 is MGHDK and CDR2 SYGVNS. The CDR3 coding sequence is TGTGCCAGCACCCTAGGGAGGAGAGGGAACACTGAAGCTTTCTTT. Its translation is CASTLGRRGNTEAFF.

The genes are TRBV18 and TRBJ1-1, with D possibly being TRBD1 (6 bases). The germline V and J ends were trimmed by 1 base and 0 bases, with 15 bases remaining between them. The germline CDR1 and CDR2 sequences are KGHSH and LQKENI. There are 17 residues in the CDR3. As DNA, the CDR3 is TGTGCCAGCTCACCACGGGGATCAGGGGCGATGAACACTGAAGCTTTCTTT. This encodes CASSPRGSGAMNTEAFF.

This clone occurred once. CDR3 bases: TGCGCCAGCAGCTTGGATGGGGGTAGCACAGATACGCAGTATTTT. Its protein is CASSLDGGSTDTQYF. V and J are TRBV5-1 and TRBJ2-3; D is perhaps TRBD1 or TRBD2 (5 bases each). This CDR3 region has 15 residues. Germline CDR1 reads SGHRS; CDR2 reads YFSETQ. The V end lost 0 bases, the J end lost 0 bases, and 8 bases lay between the germline ends. The full variable domain, in which reference TRBV5-1 and TRBJ2-3 provide the parts outside the CDR3, is KAGVTQTPRYLIKTRGQQVTLSCSPISGHRSVSWYQQTPGQGLQFLFEYFSETQRNKGNFPGRFSGRQFSNSRSEMNVSTLELGDSALYLCASSLDGGSTDTQYFGPGTRLTVL.

This chain links TRBV19 with TRBJ1-5; D may be TRBD1 (6 bases). The CDR3 contains 15 residues. The V and J ends lost 6 bases and 3 bases respectively, with 15 bases between them. Germline CDR1 and CDR2: LNHDA and SQIVND (reference sequence). CDR3 nucleotide sequence: TGTGCCAGTAGGGAAGCAGGGGTGGTCAATCAGCCCCAGCATTTT. It yields the protein CASREAGVVNQPQHF.

V is TRBV5-8 and J is TRBJ2-5, with no clear D. CDR3 size: 11 residues. V was clipped by 5 bases and J by 10 bases, with 12 bases between them. Germline V gene sequence: CDR1 SGHTS, CDR2 YDEGEE. CDR3 loop: CASSPSRDQYF. For the CDR3, the DNA is TGTGCCAGCAGTCCCTCCCGCGACCAGTACTTC.

The V call is TRBV19, the J call TRBJ1-2; D remains ambiguous. The CDR3 covers 16 residues. V dropped 3 bases and J dropped 7 bases, with 21 bases sitting between them. The V gene's germline CDR1 is LNHDA and CDR2 SQIVND (reference sequence). The CDR3 loop reads CASSMIGNREFFGYTF. For the CDR3, the DNA is TGTGCCAGTAGTATGATAGGAAATAGAGAATTTTTTGGCTACACCTTC.

This rearrangement joins TRBV7-9 to TRBJ2-3; the D is unclear. Trimming cost V 2 bases and J 4 bases, with 1 base left between them. This CDR3 contains 11 residues. Germline CDR1 and CDR2: SEHNR and FQNEAQ (reference sequence). This chain's CDR3 is CASSLSDTQYF. The DNA for the CDR3 is TGTGCCAGCAGCTTATCAGATACGCAGTATTTT. The variable domain in full, with the rest retrieved from reference TRBV7-9 and TRBJ2-3, is DTGVSQNPRHKITKRGQNVTFRCDPISEHNRLYWYRQTLGQGPEFLTYFQNEAQLEKSRLLSDRFSAERPKGSFSTLEIQRTEQGDSAMYLCASSLSDTQYFGPGTRLTVL.

The V and J genes are TRBV5-4 and TRBJ1-6; tentative D call: TRBD1 (6 bases). The CDR3 covers 14 residues. The V end was cut by 3 bases, the J end by 7 bases, with 11 bases between. CDR1 and CDR2 (germline): SGHNT, YYREEE (reference sequence). In DNA form, the CDR3 reads TGTGCCAGCAGCTCTCGGACAGTAAATTCACCCCTCCACTTT. The encoded protein is CASSSRTVNSPLHF. Drawing the rest from reference TRBV5-4 and TRBJ1-6, the complete variable domain is ETGVTQSPTHLIKTRGQQVTLRCSSQSGHNTVSWYQQALGQGPQFIFQYYREEENGRGNFPPRFSGLQFPNYSSELNVNALELDDSALYLCASSSRTVNSPLHFGNGTRLTVT.

The chain carries TRBV5-1 and TRBJ2-5; a weak D match, TRBD2 (6 bases). Germline-derived CDR1 and CDR2 are SGHRS and YFSETQ. The CDR3 consists of 16 residues. Trimming stripped 2 bases from V and 0 bases from J, with 14 bases between. The CDR3 protein is CASSFGDGGNQETQYF. The CDR3 region has the DNA TGCGCCAGCAGCTTCGGGGACGGGGGAAACCAAGAGACCCAGTACTTC.